This T cell receptor beta chain was obtained from a study of blood T cell repertoires in COVID-19. Data came from immunoSEQ multiplex PCR; TCRdb stores just in-frame clones and leaves some out. The sample lists about 190,000 clones; approximately 84% were seen once. CDR3 size: 13 residues. V was trimmed by 5 bases and J by 9 bases, leaving 14 bases between them. Germline lookup yields CDR1 SNHLY and CDR2 FYNNEI. The chain joins TRBV2 to TRBJ2-1; maybe TRBD1 (6 bases). The clonotype originates from a woman under 40 who had recovered from COVID-19. The sample comprised PBMCs or T cells enriched from blood (not recorded which). CDR3 coding DNA: TGTGCCAGCAGTATAGCTACAGGGAGTGAGCAGTTCTTC. Residues: CASSIATGSEQFF.